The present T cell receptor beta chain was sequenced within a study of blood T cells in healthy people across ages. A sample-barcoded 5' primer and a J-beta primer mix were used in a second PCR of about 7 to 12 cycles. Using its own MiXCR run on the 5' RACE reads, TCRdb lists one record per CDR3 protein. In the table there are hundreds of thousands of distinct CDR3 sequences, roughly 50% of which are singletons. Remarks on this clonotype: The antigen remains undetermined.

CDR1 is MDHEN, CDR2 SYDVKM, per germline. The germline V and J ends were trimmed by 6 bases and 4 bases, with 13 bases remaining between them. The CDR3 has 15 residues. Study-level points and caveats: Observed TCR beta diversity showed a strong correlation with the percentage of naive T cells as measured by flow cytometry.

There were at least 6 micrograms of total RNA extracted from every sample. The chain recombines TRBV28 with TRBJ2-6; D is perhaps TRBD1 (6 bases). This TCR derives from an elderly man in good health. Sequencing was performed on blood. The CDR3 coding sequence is TGTGCCAGCAGCAACACAGGGACCGGGGCCAACGTCCTGACTTTC. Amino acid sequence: CASSNTGTGANVLTF. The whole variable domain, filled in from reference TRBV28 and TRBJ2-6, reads DVKVTQSSRYLVKRTGEKVFLECVQDMDHENMFWYRQDPGLGLRLIYFSYDVKMKEKGDIPEGYSVSREKKERFSLILESASTNQTSMYLCASSNTGTGANVLTFGAGSRLTVL.